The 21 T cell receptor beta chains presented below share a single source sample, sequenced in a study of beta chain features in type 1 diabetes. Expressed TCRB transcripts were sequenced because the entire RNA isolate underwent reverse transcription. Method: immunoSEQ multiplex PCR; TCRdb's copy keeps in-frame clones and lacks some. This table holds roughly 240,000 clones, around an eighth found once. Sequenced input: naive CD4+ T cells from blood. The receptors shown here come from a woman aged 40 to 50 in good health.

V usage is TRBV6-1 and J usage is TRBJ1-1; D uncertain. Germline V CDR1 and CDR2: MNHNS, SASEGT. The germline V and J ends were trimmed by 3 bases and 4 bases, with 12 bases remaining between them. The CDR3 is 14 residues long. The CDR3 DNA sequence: TGTGCCAGCAGTGACAGGTACCCACTCACTGAAGCTTTCTTT. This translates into CASSDRYPLTEAFF.

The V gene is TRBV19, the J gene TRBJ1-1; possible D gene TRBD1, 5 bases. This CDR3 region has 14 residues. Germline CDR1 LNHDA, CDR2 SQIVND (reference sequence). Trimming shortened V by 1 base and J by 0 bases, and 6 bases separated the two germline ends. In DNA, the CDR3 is TGTGCCAGTAGTATAGCAGGGATGAACACTGAAGCTTTCTTT. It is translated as CASSIAGMNTEAFF.

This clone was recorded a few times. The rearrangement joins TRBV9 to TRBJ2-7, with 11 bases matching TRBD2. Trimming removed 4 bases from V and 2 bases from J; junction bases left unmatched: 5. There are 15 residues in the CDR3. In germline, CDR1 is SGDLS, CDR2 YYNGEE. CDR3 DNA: TGTGCCAGCAGCCGAAGACTAGCGGGAACCTACGAGCAGTACTTC. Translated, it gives CASSRRLAGTYEQYF.

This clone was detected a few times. For the CDR3, the DNA is TGTGCCAGCACCCTGGACAGGAAGAAAGAGACCCAGTACTTC. Its translation: CASTLDRKKETQYF. This sequence joins TRBV2 and TRBJ2-5, with 7 bases aligning to TRBD1. Per the germline V gene, CDR1 is SNHLY and CDR2 is FYNNEI. V lost 7 bases and J lost 3; bases outside the gene matches: 8. The CDR3 length is 14 residues.

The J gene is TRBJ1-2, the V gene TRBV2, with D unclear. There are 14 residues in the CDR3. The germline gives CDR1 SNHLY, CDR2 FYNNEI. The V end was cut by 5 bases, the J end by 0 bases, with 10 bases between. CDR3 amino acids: CASSLAQPNYGYTF. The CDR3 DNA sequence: TGTGCCAGCAGTCTAGCACAACCTAACTATGGCTACACCTTC.

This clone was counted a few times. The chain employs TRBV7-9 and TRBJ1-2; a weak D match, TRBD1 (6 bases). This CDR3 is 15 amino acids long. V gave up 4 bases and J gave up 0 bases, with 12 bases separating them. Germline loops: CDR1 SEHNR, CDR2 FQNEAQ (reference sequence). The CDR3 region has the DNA TGTGCCAGCAGCTCTCAGGGGATTCCTAACTATGGCTACACCTTC. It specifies CASSSQGIPNYGYTF.

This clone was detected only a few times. The CDR3, as DNA: TGTGCCAGCAGCCAAATCCCGGGACAGGGTTTAACAGATACGCAGTATTTT. Its protein is CASSQIPGQGLTDTQYF. This chain links TRBV7-6 with TRBJ2-3, with 9 bases fitting TRBD1. The CDR3 extends over 17 amino acids. Germline V gives CDR1 SGHVS, CDR2 FNYEAQ. V shed 5 bases and J 3 bases; nucleotides not matched to a gene: 12.

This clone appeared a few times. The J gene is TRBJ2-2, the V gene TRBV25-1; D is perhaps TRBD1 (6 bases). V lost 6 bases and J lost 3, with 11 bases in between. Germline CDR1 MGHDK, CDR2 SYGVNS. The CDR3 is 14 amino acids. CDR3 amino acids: CASSETGYTGELFF. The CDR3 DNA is TGTGCCAGCAGCGAGACAGGTTACACCGGGGAGCTGTTTTTT.

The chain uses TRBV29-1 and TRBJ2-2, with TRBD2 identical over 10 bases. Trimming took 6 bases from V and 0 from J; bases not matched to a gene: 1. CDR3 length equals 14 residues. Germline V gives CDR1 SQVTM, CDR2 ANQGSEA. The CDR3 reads CSVTSGTNTGELFF. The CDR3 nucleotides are TGCAGCGTCACTAGCGGGACGAACACCGGGGAGCTGTTTTTT.

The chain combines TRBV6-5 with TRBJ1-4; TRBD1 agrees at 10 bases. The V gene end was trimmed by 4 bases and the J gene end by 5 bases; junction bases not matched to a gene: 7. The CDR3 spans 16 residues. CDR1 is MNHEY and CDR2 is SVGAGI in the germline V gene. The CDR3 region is CASSSFGQGGNEKLFF. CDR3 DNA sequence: TGTGCCAGCAGTTCCTTCGGACAGGGGGGGAATGAAAAACTGTTTTTT.

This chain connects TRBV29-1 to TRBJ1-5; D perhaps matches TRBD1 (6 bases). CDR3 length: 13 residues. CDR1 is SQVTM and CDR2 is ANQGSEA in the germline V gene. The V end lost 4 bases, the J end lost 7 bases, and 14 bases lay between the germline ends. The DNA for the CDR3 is TGCAGCGTTGTTGGCGGCAGGGGACAGCCCCAGCATTTT. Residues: CSVVGGRGQPQHF.

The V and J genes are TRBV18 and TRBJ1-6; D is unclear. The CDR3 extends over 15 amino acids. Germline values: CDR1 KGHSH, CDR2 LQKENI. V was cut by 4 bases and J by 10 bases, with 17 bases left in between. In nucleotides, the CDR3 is TGTGCCAGCTCACTACTTGCCTCGCGGCTATCACCCCTCCACTTT. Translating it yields CASSLLASRLSPLHF.

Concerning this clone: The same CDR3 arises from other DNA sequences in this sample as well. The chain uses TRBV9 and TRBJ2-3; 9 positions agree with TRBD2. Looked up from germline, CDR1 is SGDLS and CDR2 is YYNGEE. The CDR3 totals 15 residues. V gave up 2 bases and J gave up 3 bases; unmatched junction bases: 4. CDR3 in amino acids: CASSVGAGGTDTQYF. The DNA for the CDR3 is TGTGCCAGCAGCGTGGGAGCGGGGGGAACAGATACGCAGTATTTT.

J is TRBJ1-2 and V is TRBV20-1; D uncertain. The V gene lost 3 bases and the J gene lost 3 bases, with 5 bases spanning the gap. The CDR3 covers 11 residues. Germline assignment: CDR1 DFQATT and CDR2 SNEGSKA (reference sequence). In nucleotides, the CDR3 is TGCAGTGCTAGCGGGGACTATGGCTACACCTTC. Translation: CSASGDYGYTF.

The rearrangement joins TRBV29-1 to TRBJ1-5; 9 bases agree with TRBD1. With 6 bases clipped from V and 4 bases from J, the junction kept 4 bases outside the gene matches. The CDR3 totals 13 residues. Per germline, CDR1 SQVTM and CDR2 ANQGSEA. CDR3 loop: CSVGGTGNQPQHF. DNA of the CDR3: TGCAGCGTAGGGGGGACAGGGAATCAGCCCCAGCATTTT.

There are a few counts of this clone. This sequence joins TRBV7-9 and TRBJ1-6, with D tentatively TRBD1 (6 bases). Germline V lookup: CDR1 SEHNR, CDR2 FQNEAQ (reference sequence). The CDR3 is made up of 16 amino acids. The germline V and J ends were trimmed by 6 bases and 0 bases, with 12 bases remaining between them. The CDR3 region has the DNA TGTGCCAGCAGTACTACAGGGAACTCCTATAATTCACCCCTCCACTTT. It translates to CASSTTGNSYNSPLHF.

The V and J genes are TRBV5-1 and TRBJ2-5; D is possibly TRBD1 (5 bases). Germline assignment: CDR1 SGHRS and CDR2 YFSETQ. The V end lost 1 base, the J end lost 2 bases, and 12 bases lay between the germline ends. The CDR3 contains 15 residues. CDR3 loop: CASSLSGLRQETQYF. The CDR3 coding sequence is TGCGCCAGCAGCTTGTCAGGGTTGCGGCAAGAGACCCAGTACTTC.

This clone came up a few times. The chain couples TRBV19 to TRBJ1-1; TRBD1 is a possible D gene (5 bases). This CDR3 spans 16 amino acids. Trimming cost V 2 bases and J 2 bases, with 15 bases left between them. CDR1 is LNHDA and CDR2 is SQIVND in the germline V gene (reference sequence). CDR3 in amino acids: CASSIISGLGNTEAFF. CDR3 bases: TGTGCCAGTAGTATAATCTCAGGGTTGGGAAACACTGAAGCTTTCTTT.

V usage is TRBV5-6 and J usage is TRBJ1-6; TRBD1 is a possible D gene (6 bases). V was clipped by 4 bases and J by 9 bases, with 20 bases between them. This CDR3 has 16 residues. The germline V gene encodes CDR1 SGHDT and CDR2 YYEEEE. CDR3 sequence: CASSRGLTGGFSPLHF. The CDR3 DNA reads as TGTGCCAGCAGCCGAGGTTTGACAGGTGGATTTTCACCCCTCCACTTT.

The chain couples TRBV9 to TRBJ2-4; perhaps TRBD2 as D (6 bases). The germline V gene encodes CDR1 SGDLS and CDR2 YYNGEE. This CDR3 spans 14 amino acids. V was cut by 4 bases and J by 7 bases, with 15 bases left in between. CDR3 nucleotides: TGTGCCAGCAGCCGCCCGGCTGGGGGGAACATTCAGTACTTC. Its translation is CASSRPAGGNIQYF.

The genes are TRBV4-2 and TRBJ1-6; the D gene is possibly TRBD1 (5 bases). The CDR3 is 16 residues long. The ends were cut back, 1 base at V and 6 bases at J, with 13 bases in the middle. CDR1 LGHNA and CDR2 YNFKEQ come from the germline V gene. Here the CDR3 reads CASSQAVTTANSPLHF. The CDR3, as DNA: TGTGCCAGCAGCCAAGCGGTTACGACAGCTAATTCACCCCTCCACTTT.